Following are 7 T cell receptor beta chains from one sample sequenced in a study of cytomegalovirus exposure and HLA in healthy donors. Primers for the PCR totalled 60 Vbeta and 13 Jbeta. The assay was immunoSEQ multiplex PCR, and TCRdb's table has in-frame clones only and misses some. The data contain 150,000 to 200,000 clones, around 78% of them singletons. Sequenced sample: PBMCs. The source is a man aged 25-45 years in good health and CMV-seronegative.

The chain links TRBV27 to TRBJ2-1; 7 bases line up with TRBD1. Germline CDR1 is MNHEY and CDR2 is SMNVEV (reference sequence). The CDR3 runs to 15 residues. The J segment lost 5 bases and the V segment lost 6 bases, leaving 10 bases of the junction unmatched. For the CDR3, the DNA is TGTGCCAGCAGCAGGACAGGTTCGGAGGACAATGAGCAGTTCTTC. The encoded protein is CASSRTGSEDNEQFF.

The V gene is TRBV7-9, the J gene TRBJ2-3; 7 bases agree with TRBD1. J lost 2 bases, V lost 2 bases, and 16 bases had no gene match. Germline CDR1 is SEHNR and CDR2 is FQNEAQ (reference sequence). The CDR3 totals 19 residues. The CDR3 DNA reads as TGTGCCAGCAGCTTACCCGACGAGGGGGCAGACATCTTCACAGATACGCAGTATTTT. Its translation: CASSLPDEGADIFTDTQYF.

This chain links TRBV29-1 with TRBJ2-1; the D gene is possibly TRBD1 (6 bases). Germline lookup yields CDR1 SQVTM and CDR2 ANQGSEA. The CDR3 contains 15 residues. CDR3 region: CSSTLQGFSYNEQFF. CDR3 bases: TGCAGTAGTACTCTTCAGGGGTTCTCCTACAATGAGCAGTTCTTC.

V gene TRBV11-2 combines with J gene TRBJ2-3; D possibly corresponds to TRBD2 (5 bases). Germline assignment: CDR1 SGHAT and CDR2 FQNNGV. The V end was cut by 7 bases, the J end by 5 bases, with 13 bases between. The CDR3 has 13 residues. The CDR3, as DNA: TGTGCCAGCACCCCGGTCCGGGGAGATACGCAGTATTTT. Translated, it gives CASTPVRGDTQYF.

The chain has TRBV2 and TRBJ1-5; D possibly corresponds to TRBD1 (5 bases). V was clipped by 7 bases and J by 3 bases, with 16 bases between them. The CDR3 is 15 residues long. Per the germline V gene, CDR1 is SNHLY and CDR2 is FYNNEI. CDR3 DNA sequence: TGTGCCAGCACTCCCCGGGGGGTGGCCAATCAGCCCCAGCATTTT. Protein product: CASTPRGVANQPQHF.

J is TRBJ1-2 and V is TRBV30; weak D call: TRBD1 (6 bases). This CDR3 is built from 17 residues. Trimming shortened V by 6 bases and J by 2 bases, and 25 bases separated the two germline ends. Per the germline V gene, CDR1 is GTSNPN and CDR2 is SVGIG (reference sequence). Here the CDR3 reads CACKPAAGQNRNYGYTF. The CDR3 nucleotides read TGTGCCTGCAAACCCGCGGCCGGACAGAACAGAAACTATGGCTACACCTTC.

V usage is TRBV9 and J usage is TRBJ2-1; the D gene is possibly TRBD2 (6 bases). The CDR3 has 22 amino acids. V was clipped by 3 bases and J by 2 bases, with 33 bases between them. The germline CDR1 and CDR2 sequences are SGDLS and YYNGEE. CDR3 sequence reads: CASSDPIDSRGGTILAYNEQFF. CDR3 coding DNA: TGTGCCAGCAGCGACCCCATAGACAGCCGTGGCGGGACCATCCTGGCCTACAATGAGCAGTTCTTC.